This TCR beta chain was identified during a study of T cell repertoires in cytomegalovirus infection. Worth noting for this clonotype: The target antigen is unknown.

General study findings and limits: Ex vivo, HLA-C-restricted CMV-specific TCR beta clonotypes prevailed over the rest of the response.

CDR3 length equals 15 residues. The germline V gene encodes CDR1 DFQATT and CDR2 SNEGSKA (reference sequence). Deletions cut 6 bases from V and 5 bases from J, with 20 bases between. TCRdb independently ran MiXCR on the reads; one entry per CDR3 protein. The sample consists of approximately 600,000 distinct CDR3 sequences, 40% of them appearing once. This TCR came from a human donor in good health (CMV status not recorded). Some clones in this sample may be carry-over from other donors' samples. Sequencing used cultured PBMCs, obtained from culture after CMV antigen stimulation. The chain joins TRBV20-1 to TRBJ2-1; D call uncertain. DNA of the CDR3: TGCAGTGCCAGCGATCCGGGCCCAAGAGACAATGAGCAGTTCTTC. Amino acids: CSASDPGPRDNEQFF.